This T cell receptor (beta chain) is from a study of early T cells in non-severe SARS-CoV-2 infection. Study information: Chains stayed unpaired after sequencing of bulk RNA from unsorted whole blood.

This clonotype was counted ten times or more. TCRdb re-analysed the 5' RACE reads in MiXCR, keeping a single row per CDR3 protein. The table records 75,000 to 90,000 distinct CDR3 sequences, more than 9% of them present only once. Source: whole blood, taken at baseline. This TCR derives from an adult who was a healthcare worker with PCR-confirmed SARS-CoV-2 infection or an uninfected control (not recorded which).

CDR3 DNA: TGTGCCAGCACCGTTGGGGACAGGGGGCACGGCGAGCAGTACTTC. This gives the protein CASTVGDRGHGEQYF. The chain combines TRBV7-9 with TRBJ2-7; TRBD1 matches at 12 bases. This CDR3 is 15 amino acids long. With V trimmed by 7 bases and J by 6 bases, 10 bases remained unmatched. Germline V gives CDR1 SEHNR, CDR2 FQNEAQ (reference sequence).